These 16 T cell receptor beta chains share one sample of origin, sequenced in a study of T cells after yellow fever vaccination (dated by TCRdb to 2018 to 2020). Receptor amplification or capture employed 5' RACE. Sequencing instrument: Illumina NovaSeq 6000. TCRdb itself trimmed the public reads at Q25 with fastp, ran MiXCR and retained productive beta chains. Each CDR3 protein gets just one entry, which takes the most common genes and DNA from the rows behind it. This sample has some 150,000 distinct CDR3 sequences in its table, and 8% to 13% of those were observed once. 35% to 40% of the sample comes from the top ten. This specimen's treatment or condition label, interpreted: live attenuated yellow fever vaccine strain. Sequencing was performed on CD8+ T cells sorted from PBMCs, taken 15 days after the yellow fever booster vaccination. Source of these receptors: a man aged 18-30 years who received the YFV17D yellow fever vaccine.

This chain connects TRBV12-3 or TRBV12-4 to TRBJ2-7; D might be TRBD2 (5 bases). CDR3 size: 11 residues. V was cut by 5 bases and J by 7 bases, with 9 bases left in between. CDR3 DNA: TGTGCCAGCAGTGTGGGAGTGGAGCAGTACGTC. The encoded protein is CASSVGVEQYV.

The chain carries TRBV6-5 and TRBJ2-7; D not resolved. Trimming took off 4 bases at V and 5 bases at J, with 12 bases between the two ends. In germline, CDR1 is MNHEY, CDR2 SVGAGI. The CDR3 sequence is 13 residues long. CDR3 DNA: TGTGCCAGCAGTTCGTGGGGTGCCAACGAGCAGTACTTC. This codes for CASSSWGANEQYF.

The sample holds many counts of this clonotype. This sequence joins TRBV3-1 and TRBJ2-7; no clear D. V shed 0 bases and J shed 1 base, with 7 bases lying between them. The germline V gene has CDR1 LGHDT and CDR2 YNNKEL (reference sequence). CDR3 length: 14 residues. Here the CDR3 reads CASSQDHSSYEQYF. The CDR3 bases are TGTGCCAGCAGCCAAGATCACTCATCCTACGAGCAGTACTTC.

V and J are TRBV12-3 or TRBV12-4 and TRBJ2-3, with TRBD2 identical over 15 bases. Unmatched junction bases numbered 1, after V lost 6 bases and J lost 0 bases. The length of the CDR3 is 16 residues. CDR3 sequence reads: CASSGLAGGSTDTQYF. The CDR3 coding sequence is TGTGCCAGCAGCGGACTAGCGGGGGGGAGCACAGATACGCAGTATTTT.

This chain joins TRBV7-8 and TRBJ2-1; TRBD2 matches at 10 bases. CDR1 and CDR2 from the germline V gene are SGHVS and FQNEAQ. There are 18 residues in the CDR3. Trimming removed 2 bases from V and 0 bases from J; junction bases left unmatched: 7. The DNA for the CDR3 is TGTGCCAGCAGCTTAATGCACCTAGCGGGGGTCTCCTACAATGAGCAGTTCTTC. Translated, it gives CASSLMHLAGVSYNEQFF. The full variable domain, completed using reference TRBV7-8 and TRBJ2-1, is GAGVSQSPRYKVAKRGQDVALRCDPISGHVSLFWYQQALGQGPEFLTYFQNEAQLDKSGLPSDRFFAERPEGSVSTLKIQRTQQEDSAVYLCASSLMHLAGVSYNEQFFGPGTRLTVL.

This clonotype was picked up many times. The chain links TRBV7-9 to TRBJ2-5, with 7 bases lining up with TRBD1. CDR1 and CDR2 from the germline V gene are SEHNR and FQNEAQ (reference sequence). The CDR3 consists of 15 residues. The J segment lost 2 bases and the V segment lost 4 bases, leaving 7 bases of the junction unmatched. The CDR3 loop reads CASSSVTGEQETQYF. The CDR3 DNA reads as TGTGCCAGCAGCTCGGTAACAGGGGAGCAAGAGACCCAGTACTTC.

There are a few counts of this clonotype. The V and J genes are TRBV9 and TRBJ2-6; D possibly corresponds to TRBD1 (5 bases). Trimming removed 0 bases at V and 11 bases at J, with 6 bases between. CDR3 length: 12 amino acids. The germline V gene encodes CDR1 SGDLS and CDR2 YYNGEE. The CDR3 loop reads CASSVAGHVLTF. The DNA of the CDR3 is TGTGCCAGCAGCGTAGCAGGGCACGTCCTGACTTTC.

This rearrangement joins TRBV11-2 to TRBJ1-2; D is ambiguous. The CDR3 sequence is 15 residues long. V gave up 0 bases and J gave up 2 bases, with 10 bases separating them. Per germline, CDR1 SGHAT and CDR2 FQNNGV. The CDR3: CASSLEEAVNYGYTF. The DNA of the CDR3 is TGTGCCAGCAGCTTAGAGGAGGCGGTGAACTATGGCTACACCTTC.

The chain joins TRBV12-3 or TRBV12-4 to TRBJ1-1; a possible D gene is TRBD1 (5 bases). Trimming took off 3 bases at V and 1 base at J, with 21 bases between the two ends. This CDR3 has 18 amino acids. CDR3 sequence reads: CASSFPFVRGGENTEAFF. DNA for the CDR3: TGTGCCAGCAGTTTCCCCTTCGTTCGGGGGGGGGAGAACACTGAAGCTTTCTTT.

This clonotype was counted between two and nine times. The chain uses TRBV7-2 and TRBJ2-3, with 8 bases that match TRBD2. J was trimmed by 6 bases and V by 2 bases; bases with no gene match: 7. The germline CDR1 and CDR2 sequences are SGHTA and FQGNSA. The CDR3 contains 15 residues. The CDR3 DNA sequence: TGTGCCAGCAGCTTAACGGGGGGGCGACGTGATACGCAGTATTTT. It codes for CASSLTGGRRDTQYF.

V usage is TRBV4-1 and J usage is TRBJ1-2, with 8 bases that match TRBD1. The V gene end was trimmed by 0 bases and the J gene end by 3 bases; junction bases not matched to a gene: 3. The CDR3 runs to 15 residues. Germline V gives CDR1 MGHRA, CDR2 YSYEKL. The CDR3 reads CASSQDSDRDYGYTF. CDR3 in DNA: TGCGCCAGCAGCCAAGATTCGGACAGGGACTATGGCTACACCTTC.

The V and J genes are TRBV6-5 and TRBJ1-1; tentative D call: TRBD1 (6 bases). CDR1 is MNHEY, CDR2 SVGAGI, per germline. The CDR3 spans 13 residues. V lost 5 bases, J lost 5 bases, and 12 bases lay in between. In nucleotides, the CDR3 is TGTGCCAGCAGTGAAAACGGACAGACTGAAGCTTTCTTT. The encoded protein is CASSENGQTEAFF.

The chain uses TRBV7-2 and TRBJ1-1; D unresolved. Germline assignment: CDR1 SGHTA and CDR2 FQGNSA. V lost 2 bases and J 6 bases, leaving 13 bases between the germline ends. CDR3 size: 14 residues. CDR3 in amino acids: CASSLTGMSAEAFF. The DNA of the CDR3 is TGTGCCAGCAGCTTAACGGGGATGAGTGCTGAAGCTTTCTTT.

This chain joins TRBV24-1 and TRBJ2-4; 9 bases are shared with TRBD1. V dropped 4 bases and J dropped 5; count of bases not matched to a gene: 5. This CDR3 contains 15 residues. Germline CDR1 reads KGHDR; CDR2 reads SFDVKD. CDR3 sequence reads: CATSEGQGWENIQYF. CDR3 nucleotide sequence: TGTGCCACCAGTGAGGGACAGGGATGGGAAAACATTCAGTACTTC.

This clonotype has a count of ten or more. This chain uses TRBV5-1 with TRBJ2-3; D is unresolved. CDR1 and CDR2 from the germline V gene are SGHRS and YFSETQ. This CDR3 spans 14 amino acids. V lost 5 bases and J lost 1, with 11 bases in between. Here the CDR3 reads CASSPTLGTDTQYF. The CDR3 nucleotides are TGCGCCAGCAGTCCGACTTTGGGCACAGATACGCAGTATTTT.

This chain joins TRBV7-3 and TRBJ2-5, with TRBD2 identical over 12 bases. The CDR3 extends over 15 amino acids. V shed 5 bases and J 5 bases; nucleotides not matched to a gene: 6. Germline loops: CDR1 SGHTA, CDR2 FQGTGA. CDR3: CASSPGTSGLETQYF. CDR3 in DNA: TGTGCCAGCAGCCCCGGGACTAGCGGGTTGGAGACCCAGTACTTC.